This T cell receptor (beta chain) appears in the sequencing data of a study of control samples from healthy donors and cancer patients (dated by TCRdb to the early 2020s). As encoded in the germline V gene (reference sequence), CDR1 is LNHDA while CDR2 is SQIVND. The CDR3 goes from the cysteine to the phenylalanine over 14 residues. The retained sequence is limited to the CDR3, 42 bases, with the frame set at the first base. V sheds 1 base and J sheds 5 bases, leaving 11 bases between their ends. Details on this clone: The specificity of this receptor is unknown. Within one base of it there is no much larger clone, and no base qualities were kept.

Library creation used the immunoSEQ multiplex PCR assay. TCRdb took this table from immuneACCESS and kept in-frame rearrangements with V and J called. Such tables lack part of the clones; where checked against another copy, unresolved V genes explain under half of the gap, and the rest is unexplained. This sample holds 150,000 to 200,000 clones; about 91% were observed only once. The ten largest clonotypes hold about 1.8% of the sample. What was sequenced was blood. This chain is built from TRBV19 and TRBJ1-2, with no confidently assigned D gene. The source of this sequence is a young man in good health. CDR3 sequence: CASSIGTYLYGYTF. The DNA reads TGTGCCAGTAGTATAGGGACCTACCTGTATGGCTACACCTTC.